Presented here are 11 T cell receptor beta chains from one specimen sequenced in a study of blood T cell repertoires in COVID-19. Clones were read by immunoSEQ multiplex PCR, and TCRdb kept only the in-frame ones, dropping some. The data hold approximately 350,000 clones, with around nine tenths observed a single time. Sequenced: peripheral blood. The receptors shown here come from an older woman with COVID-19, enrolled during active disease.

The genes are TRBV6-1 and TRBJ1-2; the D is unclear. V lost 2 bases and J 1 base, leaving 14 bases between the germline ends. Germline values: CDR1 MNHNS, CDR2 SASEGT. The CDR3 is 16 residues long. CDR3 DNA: TGTGCCAGCAGTGAACCCCACACCTTACATAACTATGGCTACACCTTC. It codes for CASSEPHTLHNYGYTF.

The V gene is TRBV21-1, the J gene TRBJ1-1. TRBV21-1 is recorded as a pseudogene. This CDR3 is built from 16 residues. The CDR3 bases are TGTGCCAGCAGCAAAGATAGGAGGGCGCAGGGCACTGAAGCTTTCTTT. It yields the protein CASSKDRRAQGTEAFF.

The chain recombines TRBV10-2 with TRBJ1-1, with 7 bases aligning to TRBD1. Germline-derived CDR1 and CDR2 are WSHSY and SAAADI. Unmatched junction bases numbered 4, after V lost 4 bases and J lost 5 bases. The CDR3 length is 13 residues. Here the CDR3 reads CASSGQGGTEAFF. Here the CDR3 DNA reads TGCGCCAGCAGTGGACAGGGTGGTACTGAAGCTTTCTTT.

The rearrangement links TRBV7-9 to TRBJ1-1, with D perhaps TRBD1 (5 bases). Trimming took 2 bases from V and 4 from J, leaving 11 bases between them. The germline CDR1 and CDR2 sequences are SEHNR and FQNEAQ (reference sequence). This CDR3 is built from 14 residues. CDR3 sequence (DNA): TGTGCCAGCAGCTTATTCAGGGATCGCACTGAAGCTTTCTTT. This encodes CASSLFRDRTEAFF.

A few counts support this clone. The CDR3 nucleotides read TGCAGCGTCCACGGACAGCTCATGAACACTGAAGCTTTCTTT. Translating it yields CSVHGQLMNTEAFF. The J gene is TRBJ1-1, the V gene TRBV29-1; D may be TRBD1 (6 bases). V dropped 6 bases and J dropped 0 bases, with 14 bases sitting between them. The CDR3 spans 14 residues. The germline gives CDR1 SQVTM, CDR2 ANQGSEA.

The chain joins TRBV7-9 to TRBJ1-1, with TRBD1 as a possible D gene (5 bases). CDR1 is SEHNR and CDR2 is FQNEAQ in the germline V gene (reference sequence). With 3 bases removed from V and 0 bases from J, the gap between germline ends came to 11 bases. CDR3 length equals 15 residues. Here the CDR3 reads CASSLPPGLNTEAFF. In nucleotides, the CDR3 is TGTGCCAGCAGCTTGCCTCCAGGGCTGAACACTGAAGCTTTCTTT.

Written as DNA, the CDR3 is TGTGCCAGCACCTCCAGCGGGTTTGGGGCCAACGTCCTGACTTTC. The encoded protein is CASTSSGFGANVLTF. V gene TRBV2 combines with J gene TRBJ2-6, with a possible D match to TRBD2 (6 bases). The CDR3 runs to 15 residues. In germline, CDR1 is SNHLY, CDR2 FYNNEI. The V end was cut by 7 bases, the J end by 3 bases, with 13 bases between.

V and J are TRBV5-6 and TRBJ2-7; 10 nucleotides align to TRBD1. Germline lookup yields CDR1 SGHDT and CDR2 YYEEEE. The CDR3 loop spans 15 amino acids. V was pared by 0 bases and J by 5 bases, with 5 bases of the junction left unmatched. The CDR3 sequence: CASSLAPGQGNEQYF. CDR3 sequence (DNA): TGTGCCAGCAGCTTGGCCCCGGGACAGGGGAACGAGCAGTACTTC.

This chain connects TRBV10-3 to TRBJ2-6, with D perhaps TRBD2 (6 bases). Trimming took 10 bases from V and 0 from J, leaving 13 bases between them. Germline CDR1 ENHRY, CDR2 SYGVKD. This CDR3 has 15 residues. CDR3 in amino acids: CATGTAGSGANVLTF. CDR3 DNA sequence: TGTGCCACCGGGACTGCCGGCTCTGGGGCCAACGTCCTGACTTTC.

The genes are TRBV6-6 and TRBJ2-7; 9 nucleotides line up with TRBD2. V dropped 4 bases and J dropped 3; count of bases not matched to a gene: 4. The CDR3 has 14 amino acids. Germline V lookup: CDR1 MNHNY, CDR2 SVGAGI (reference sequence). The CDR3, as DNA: TGTGCCAGCAGTTCGGGACTAGCCAACTACGAGCAGTACTTC. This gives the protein CASSSGLANYEQYF.

CDR3: CASRPRQGNYGYTF. The CDR3 bases are TGTGCCAGTAGACCTCGACAGGGGAACTATGGCTACACCTTC. The V call is TRBV19, the J call TRBJ1-2; 8 bases map to TRBD1. Per the germline V gene, CDR1 is LNHDA and CDR2 is SQIVND (reference sequence). V shed 6 bases, J shed 2 bases, and the junction held 5 bases outside the gene matches. The CDR3 loop spans 14 amino acids.